Below, 9 T cell receptor beta chains from the same sample are listed, as sequenced in a study of Graves' ophthalmopathy and Graves' hyperthyroidism. Amplification from RNA transcripts yielded the TCR beta CDR3 regions. An opening RT-PCR round employed HTBI primers and preceded a second-round multiplex PCR. Each CDR3 protein is one row after TCRdb ran MiXCR on the multiplex PCR reads. The sample includes almost 750,000 distinct CDR3 sequences, roughly 40% of them seen just once. The sample comprised peripheral blood. Receptor source: an adult man with Graves' ophthalmopathy.

The V and J genes are TRBV7-2 and TRBJ2-6; 8 nucleotides align to TRBD2. Germline V gives CDR1 SGHTA, CDR2 FQGNSA. After removal of 5 bases from V and 2 bases from J, the junction contained 8 bases not matched to a gene. CDR3 length equals 17 residues. CDR3 sequence: CASSPFGRGAGANVLTF. The CDR3 coding sequence is TGTGCCAGCAGCCCCTTCGGGAGGGGAGCTGGGGCCAACGTCCTGACTTTC. Full variable domain (missing parts from reference TRBV7-2 and TRBJ2-6): GAGVSQSPSNKVTEKGKDVELRCDPISGHTALYWYRQSLGQGLEFLIYFQGNSAPDKSGLPSDRFSAERTGGSVSTLTIQRTQQEDSAVYLCASSPFGRGAGANVLTFGAGSRLTVL.

This clonotype has more than one count but fewer than ten. This CDR3 is CASSIQGAPGNTIYF. The CDR3 bases are TGTGCCAGTAGTATCCAGGGGGCGCCCGGAAACACCATATATTTT. This chain joins TRBV19 and TRBJ1-3; 8 positions agree with TRBD1. The CDR3 spans 15 residues. Germline CDR1 LNHDA, CDR2 SQIVND (reference sequence). With 3 bases clipped from V and 4 bases from J, the junction kept 5 bases outside the gene matches.

The chain carries TRBV7-2 and TRBJ1-6; the D is unclear. CDR1 SGHTA and CDR2 FQGNSA come from the germline V gene. Trimming shortened V by 6 bases and J by 10 bases, and 10 bases separated the two germline ends. The CDR3 loop spans 12 amino acids. The DNA for the CDR3 is TGTGCCAGCAGGCCAACGGAGTCACCCCTCCACTTT. Translating gives CASRPTESPLHF.

The V gene is TRBV20-1, the J gene TRBJ2-7; TRBD1 agrees at 8 bases. With V trimmed by 8 bases and J by 10 bases, 10 bases remained unmatched. The length of the CDR3 is 11 residues. The germline CDR1 and CDR2 sequences are DFQATT and SNEGSKA (reference sequence). The CDR3 sequence: CSTSGDRIQYF. In DNA, the CDR3 is TGCAGTACCTCAGGGGACAGGATACAGTACTTC.

The chain joins TRBV11-1 to TRBJ2-5; 14 bases agree with TRBD2. Trimming cost V 5 bases and J 5 bases; bases outside gene matches: 7. This CDR3 has 16 amino acids. The germline V gene has CDR1 SGHAT and CDR2 FQDESV (reference sequence). The CDR3 spells CASSQRLAGGVETQYF. In nucleotides, the CDR3 is TGTGCCAGCAGCCAGAGACTAGCGGGAGGGGTGGAGACCCAGTACTTC.

The V and J genes are TRBV25-1 and TRBJ2-2; D not certain. This CDR3 has 14 amino acids. Germline values: CDR1 MGHDK, CDR2 SYGVNS. Trimming removed 8 bases from V and 4 bases from J, with 14 bases in between. Written as DNA, the CDR3 is TGTGCCAGCGGTCGCCAGGCCTCCACCGGGGAGCTGTTTTTT. It translates to CASGRQASTGELFF.

The V and J genes are TRBV7-9 and TRBJ2-5; 8 bases match TRBD2. Per the germline V gene, CDR1 is SEHNR and CDR2 is FQNEAQ (reference sequence). CDR3 size: 13 residues. J was trimmed by 8 bases and V by 5 bases; bases with no gene match: 7. The CDR3 sequence is CASSPGGGTTQYF. As DNA, the CDR3 is TGTGCCAGCAGCCCAGGCGGGGGGACCACCCAGTACTTC.

Remarks on this clonotype: This may stem from a read error, because a much larger clone lies one nucleotide away. The chain is built from TRBV7-9 and TRBJ1-4; D is ambiguous. Germline CDR1 SEHNR, CDR2 FQNEAQ (reference sequence). V lost 8 bases and J lost 0, with 16 bases in between. CDR3 size: 16 residues. This CDR3 is CASANGRASTNEKLFF. CDR3 nucleotides: TGTGCCAGCGCCAACGGGCGGGCATCAACTAATGAAAAACTGTTTTTT.

The genes are TRBV28 and TRBJ2-5; D gene ambiguous. Germline lookup yields CDR1 MDHEN and CDR2 SYDVKM. The CDR3 contains 15 residues. The DNA for the CDR3 is TGTGCTACATACCGGTCAGATCCAAGGGCGGAGACCCAGTACTTC. It yields the protein CATYRSDPRAETQYF.